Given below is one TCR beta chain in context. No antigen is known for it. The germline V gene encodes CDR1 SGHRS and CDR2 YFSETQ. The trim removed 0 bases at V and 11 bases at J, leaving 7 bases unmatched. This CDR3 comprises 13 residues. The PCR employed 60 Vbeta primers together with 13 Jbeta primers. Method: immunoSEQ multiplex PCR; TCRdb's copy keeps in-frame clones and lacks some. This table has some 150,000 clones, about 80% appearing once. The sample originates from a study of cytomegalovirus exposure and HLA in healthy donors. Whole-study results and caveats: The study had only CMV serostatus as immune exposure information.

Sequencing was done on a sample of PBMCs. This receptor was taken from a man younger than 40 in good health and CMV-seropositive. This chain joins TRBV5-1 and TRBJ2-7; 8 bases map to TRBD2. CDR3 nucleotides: TGCGCCAGCAGCTTGGCCGGGGGGGAGGTGGAGTACTTC. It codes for CASSLAGGEVEYF.